This entry is about one T cell receptor beta chain. The table lists this clonotype with many counts. The antigen it recognizes is unknown. The sample holds no much larger clone one base away, and base qualities are not on file. The sample originates from a study of human T cells and chemical hapten exposure (dated by TCRdb to the early 2020s). Looking at the study overall: For sensitization, 2% DPC in acetone was applied to a 2 cm by 2 cm area of upper inner arm skin. The study tracked peripheral blood TCR repertoire changes in vivo during primary and secondary sensitization to the hapten diphenylcyclopropenone (DPC) in alopecia patients. Patch testing was performed on the upper back with Finn chambers containing 0.01% DPC, and the patch tests were scored after 6 days according to International Contact Dermatitis Research Group standards. Alopecia areata with under or over 50% scalp involvement, alopecia totalis and alopecia universalis were represented in the patient cohort, which was mostly female. Libraries were pooled for sequencing, and variation in per-sample TCR yields was attributed mainly to small differences in library volumes within the pool. Blood was sampled from patients pre-sensitization (week 0) and at 2, 6 and about 24 weeks after DPC sensitization. Twenty-nine alopecia patients gave blood for TCR sequencing at one to four time points (pre-sensitization, 2, 6 and 24 weeks). Weekly therapeutic DPC doses were additionally applied to the scalp of patients throughout the roughly 25-week study period.

CDR3 length: 12 amino acids, cysteine to phenylalanine. Kept here is only the CDR3 DNA, which spans 36 bases and is read in frame from base 1. V loses 7 bases of germline sequence and J loses 4 bases, and the interval between the two ends is 11 bases. Reading the germline V gene gives CDR1 SGDLS and CDR2 YYNGEE. Overall results and qualifications from the work: Significantly more large CDR3 similarity clusters were formed by expanded TCRs than by pre-sensitization or healthy control sets, consistent with antigen-driven responses. The number of TCRs above 1 in 1000 frequency did not change with DPC sensitization; there was no evidence of global repertoire structure alterations. After repeated subsampling, changes were observed in the strength of the expansion versus patch-test correlation and in the threshold at which the correlation became significant. All patients had alopecia, a presumed autoimmune disease, so their immune response might differ from that of healthy individuals. Patch test score was positively correlated with the number of PT1 expanded TCRs, with significance at thresholds 8, 16 and 32 but not at 4.

This specimen's time point label, interpreted: pre-sensitization, week 0. The treatment or condition tag for this specimen amounts to: therapeutic diphenylcyclopropenone sensitization with weekly scalp DPC. At each patch-test visit, blood was drawn before the patch test was applied. Patients were considered eligible if aged 18 to 70, diagnosed with alopecia and deemed suitable for DPC therapy, and patients were excluded if pregnant. Total RNA was extracted from unfractionated whole blood collected in Tempus Blood RNA tubes. The protocol used for the library was RACE. Sequencer: NextSeq 500. During library preparation, unique molecular identifiers were attached to individual cDNA molecules so that TCRs could be counted in a quantitative, reproducible way. From each blood RNA sample, both TCR alpha and TCR beta chains were sequenced. On the authors' methods: A median of about 87,000 TCRs per sample was observed, with a range of about 23,224 to 690,600. V, J and CDR3 annotation of the TCR reads was performed with the Decombinator software suite. For the PS versus PT1 abundance plots, all samples were subsampled to the same number of TCRs (28,000). TCRs were defined as expanded if absent before sensitization and observed at least eight times at the 2-week time point. TCRdb handled the public reads itself, with Q25 trimming in fastp and clone calling in MiXCR, and kept productive beta chains. Every distinct CDR3 protein forms one entry, paired with its most common genes and DNA. These V and J calls rely on TCRdb rather than the paper's analysis. The sample table holds about 80,000 distinct CDR3 sequences, of which 14% were seen once. In total, the top ten clones hold roughly 4.8% of the sample.

The origin of this receptor is a woman aged 45-65 years with alopecia areata. Some clones in this sample may be carry-over from other donors' samples. Sequenced here: whole blood, sampled in connection with sensitization to the hapten diphenylcyclopropenone (DPC). Recombination linked TRBV9 to TRBJ1-2, with TRBD1 as a weak D call on 6 bases. The CDR3 in this case is CASAGGSYGYTF. DNA sequence: TGTGCCAGCGCGGGGGGCAGCTATGGCTACACCTTC.